The rows below give T cell receptor beta chains drawn from one sample of a study of T-cell reconstitution after alpha-beta-depleted transplantation in children. MiXCR, applied by TCRdb to the PCR reads, yields one record per CDR3 protein. The repertoire includes approximately 230,000 distinct CDR3 sequences, more than 20% of them detected once, and less than 3.5% sits in the top ten. The sample here was PBMCs, taken before TCRalphabeta/CD19-depleted stem cell transplant. All receptors derive from a girl aged 2-10 years with Fanconi anemia, due to receive a stem cell transplant. Each CDR3 is given with its conserved first and last residue. Fields, in order: J gene, V gene, CDR3 length, CDR3 protein.

J: TRBJ2-7; V: TRBV21-1; length: 14; CDR3: CASSKECEKYEQYF
J: TRBJ2-2; V: TRBV20-1; length: 15; CDR3: CSAPGQGGNTGELFF
J: TRBJ2-2; V: TRBV9; length: 18; CDR3: CASSAGLGAARSTGELFF
J: TRBJ2-1; V: TRBV29-1; length: 14; CDR3: CSAEGGQVYNEQFF
J: TRBJ2-1; V: TRBV6-5; length: 14; CDR3: CASSYSDSYNEQFF
J: TRBJ2-3; V: TRBV6-5; length: 17; CDR3: CASSYSVGTSGTDTQYF
J: TRBJ1-4; V: TRBV12-3/TRBV12-4; length: 16; CDR3: CASSLGDRGQSEKLFF
J: TRBJ1-2; V: TRBV9; length: 15; CDR3: CASRESKGANYGYTF
J: TRBJ1-6; V: TRBV7-2; length: 16; CDR3: CASSLAGGTGSSPLHF
J: TRBJ2-2; V: TRBV12-3/TRBV12-4; length: 15; CDR3: CASRRTSGNTGELFF
J: TRBJ2-7; V: TRBV14; length: 11; CDR3: CASSHNYEQYF
J: TRBJ2-3; V: TRBV5-1; length: 16; CDR3: CASSSGQGVSTDTQYF
J: TRBJ2-1; V: TRBV12-3/TRBV12-4; length: 15; CDR3: CASSHFLAGNNEQFF
J: TRBJ2-1; V: TRBV20-1; length: 14; CDR3: CSARDPPESHEQFF
J: TRBJ2-7; V: TRBV29-1; length: 15; CDR3: CSVVLGTGGSYEQYF
J: TRBJ2-3; V: TRBV7-3; length: 15; CDR3: CASSETGISTDTQYF
J: TRBJ2-3; V: TRBV20-1; length: 15; CDR3: CSASFLREEIDTQYF
J: TRBJ1-4; V: TRBV28; length: 14; CDR3: CASSLQRHNEKLFF
J: TRBJ1-1; V: TRBV29-1; length: 13; CDR3: CSVLSGRVSEAFF
J: TRBJ2-3; V: TRBV5-1; length: 16; CDR3: CASRPPLADVTDTQYF
J: TRBJ2-5; V: TRBV29-1; length: 11; CDR3: CSVGISETQYF
J: TRBJ2-3; V: TRBV6-1; length: 13; CDR3: CASKTRSPDTQYF
J: TRBJ2-6; V: TRBV29-1; length: 18; CDR3: CSAKTFGTASSGANVLTF
J: TRBJ2-7; V: TRBV5-1; length: 16; CDR3: CASSLGLSLGSYEQYF
J: TRBJ1-5; V: TRBV28; length: 20; CDR3: CASSLRYRGPFPPRNQPQHF
J: TRBJ2-7; V: TRBV10-3; length: 13; CDR3: CAISRTGSYEQYF
J: TRBJ2-7; V: TRBV12-3/TRBV12-4; length: 13; CDR3: CASSRAPGYEQYF
J: TRBJ2-4; V: TRBV30; length: 19; CDR3: CAWSDPGLAGGVAKNIQYF
J: TRBJ2-1; V: TRBV10-1; length: 14; CDR3: CASSESGLVNEQFF
J: TRBJ2-5; V: TRBV28; length: 15; CDR3: CASSLGDSRTETQYF
J: TRBJ2-5; V: TRBV10-3; length: 16; CDR3: CAIRMGRTGGQETQYF
J: TRBJ1-1; V: TRBV7-6; length: 17; CDR3: CASSQLTITTTNTEAFF
J: TRBJ2-1; V: TRBV15; length: 21; CDR3: CATSSSDGPGWSGSSYNEQFF
J: TRBJ2-1; V: TRBV27; length: 15; CDR3: CASSLYPSDWVEQFF
J: TRBJ1-1; V: TRBV6-1; length: 13; CDR3: CASSRGLNTEAFF
J: TRBJ2-7; V: TRBV7-8; length: 13; CDR3: CASSPGQTYEQYF
J: TRBJ1-2; V: TRBV12-3/TRBV12-4; length: 16; CDR3: CASSPFSPGKGLGYTF
J: TRBJ1-2; V: TRBV11-2; length: 15; CDR3: CASSTSATGWNGYTF
J: TRBJ2-7; V: TRBV20-1; length: 13; CDR3: CSVFSRPPYEQYF
J: TRBJ2-5; V: TRBV18; length: 12; CDR3: CASSPGQQTQYF
J: TRBJ2-5; V: TRBV5-1; length: 13; CDR3: CASRKDRAETQYF
J: TRBJ2-1; V: TRBV11-2; length: 18; CDR3: CASSPRRSFMASYNEQFF
J: TRBJ1-5; V: TRBV29-1; length: 12; CDR3: CSGLTAGDAQHF
J: TRBJ1-1; V: TRBV7-9; length: 13; CDR3: CASRLGLNTEAFF
J: TRBJ2-1; V: TRBV28; length: 18; CDR3: CASSLDGTGGAPYNEQFF
J: TRBJ2-1; V: TRBV20-1; length: 13; CDR3: CSATTPSYNEQFF